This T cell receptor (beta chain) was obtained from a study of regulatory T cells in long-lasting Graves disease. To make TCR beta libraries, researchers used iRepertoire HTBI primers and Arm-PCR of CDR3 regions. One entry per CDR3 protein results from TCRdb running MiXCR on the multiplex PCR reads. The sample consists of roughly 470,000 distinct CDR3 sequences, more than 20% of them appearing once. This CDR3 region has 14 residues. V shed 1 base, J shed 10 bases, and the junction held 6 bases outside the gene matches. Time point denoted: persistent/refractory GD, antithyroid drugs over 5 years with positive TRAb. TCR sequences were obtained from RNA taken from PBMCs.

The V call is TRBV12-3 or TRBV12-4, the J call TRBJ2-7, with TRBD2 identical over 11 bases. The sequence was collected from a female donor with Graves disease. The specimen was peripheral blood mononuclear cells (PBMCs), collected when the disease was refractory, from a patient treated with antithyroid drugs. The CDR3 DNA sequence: TGTGCCAGCAGTTTAGAGACTAGCGGGGCCTCCCAGTACTTC. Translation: CASSLETSGASQYF.